The 28 T cell receptor beta chains below were found in one sample sequenced in a study of blood T cell repertoires in COVID-19. Measured with immunoSEQ multiplex PCR; TCRdb has only the in-frame clones, and not every one. In the table there are under 350,000 clones, 80% to 90% of which are singletons. Input material: peripheral blood. The receptors stem from a woman aged 50 to 60 who had recovered from COVID-19.

V and J are TRBV3-1 (or the pseudogene TRBV3-2) and TRBJ2-7; 9 nucleotides line up with TRBD1. The CDR3 is made up of 17 amino acids. V dropped 2 bases and J dropped 0; count of bases not matched to a gene: 8. Germline V gives CDR1 LGHDT, CDR2 YNNKEL (reference sequence). In nucleotides, the CDR3 is TGTGCCAGCAGCCAAAGTGGGACAGGGAGATCCTCCTACGAGCAGTACTTC. This encodes CASSQSGTGRSSYEQYF.

This clone was found a few times. The rearrangement joins TRBV9 to TRBJ2-2, with 12 bases aligning to TRBD2. Germline V gene sequence: CDR1 SGDLS, CDR2 YYNGEE. This CDR3 is 14 amino acids long. V lost 5 bases, J lost 4 bases, and 0 bases stayed unmatched. For the CDR3, the DNA is TGTGCCAGCAGGACTAGCGGGAGCACCGGGGAGCTGTTTTTT. Translation: CASRTSGSTGELFF.

V is TRBV4-3 and J is TRBJ2-3, with 11 positions matching TRBD1. With 1 base clipped from V and 6 bases from J, the junction kept 6 bases outside the gene matches. There are 16 residues in the CDR3. Germline lookup yields CDR1 LGHNA and CDR2 YSLEER. The CDR3 sequence: CASSQVPGQGADTQYF. The CDR3 region has the DNA TGCGCCAGCAGCCAAGTCCCTGGACAGGGGGCCGATACGCAGTATTTT.

The J gene is TRBJ1-6, the V gene TRBV27; D gene unclear. The CDR3 has 16 amino acids. Trimming cost V 5 bases and J 0 bases, with 11 bases left between them. Germline-derived CDR1 and CDR2 are MNHEY and SMNVEV (reference sequence). The CDR3: CASSRERSSYNSPLHF. CDR3 DNA sequence: TGTGCCAGCAGTAGGGAGAGGAGCTCCTATAATTCACCCCTCCACTTT.

This chain joins TRBV27 and TRBJ1-5; D possibly corresponds to TRBD1 (6 bases). V lost 7 bases to trimming and J lost 6 bases, with 22 bases between them. From germline, CDR1 is MNHEY and CDR2 SMNVEV (reference sequence). CDR3 length: 16 residues. The CDR3, as DNA: TGTGCCAGCAACGAGTCAGGGGCGGTGATGGGTCAGCCCCAGCATTTT. This encodes CASNESGAVMGQPQHF.

The chain recombines TRBV5-1 with TRBJ1-1, with TRBD1 as a possible D gene (5 bases). V shed 4 bases and J shed 4 bases, with 14 bases lying between them. CDR3 length: 14 residues. CDR1 and CDR2 from the germline V gene are SGHRS and YFSETQ. CDR3 in DNA: TGCGCCAGCAGCATCGGGGGTACGGGCACTGAAGCTTTCTTT. It yields the protein CASSIGGTGTEAFF.

This clone was seen once. The chain employs TRBV28 and TRBJ1-1, with D perhaps matching TRBD1 (5 bases). CDR3 size: 13 residues. V was shortened by 8 bases and J by 7 bases, with 17 bases between the two germline ends. From germline, CDR1 is MDHEN and CDR2 SYDVKM. CDR3 in DNA: TGTGCCAGCGAGCAGGGCGTTTCAGGTGAAGCTTTCTTT. Encoded protein: CASEQGVSGEAFF.

V is TRBV4-2 and J is TRBJ2-3; 8 bases line up with TRBD1. Germline V gene lookup returns CDR1 LGHNA and CDR2 YNFKEQ. The junction had 1 base not matched to a gene; V was cut back by 1 base and J by 1 base. The CDR3 sequence is 15 residues long. The CDR3 sequence: CASSQAQGGTDTQYF. DNA for the CDR3: TGTGCCAGCAGCCAAGCACAGGGGGGCACAGATACGCAGTATTTT.

The chain combines TRBV2 with TRBJ1-5, with D unclear. This CDR3 contains 15 residues. Trimming took off 6 bases at V and 9 bases at J, with 21 bases between the two ends. Germline CDR1 SNHLY, CDR2 FYNNEI. CDR3 amino acids: CASRERSTARGPQHF. The DNA for the CDR3 is TGTGCCAGCAGGGAAAGATCAACCGCCCGGGGGCCCCAGCATTTT.

The V gene is TRBV28, the J gene TRBJ1-1; no clear D gene. Per the germline V gene, CDR1 is MDHEN and CDR2 is SYDVKM. The CDR3 covers 13 residues. Deletions cut 6 bases from V and 4 bases from J, with 12 bases between. This CDR3 is CASSREYGTEAFF. DNA of the CDR3: TGTGCCAGCAGCCGGGAGTATGGCACTGAAGCTTTCTTT.

The rearrangement joins TRBV20-1 to TRBJ1-1, with D hard to call. V dropped 0 bases and J dropped 8 bases, with 7 bases sitting between them. This CDR3 spans 11 amino acids. Germline V gene lookup returns CDR1 DFQATT and CDR2 SNEGSKA (reference sequence). CDR3 sequence (DNA): TGCAGTGCTAGAGATAGCCCCGAAGCTTTCTTT. It is translated as CSARDSPEAFF.

The CDR3 region is CASSPRASPNEQFF. CDR3 nucleotides: TGTGCCAGCAGTCCCAGGGCCTCGCCGAATGAGCAGTTCTTC. This sequence joins TRBV6-5 and TRBJ2-1; D is possibly TRBD1 (5 bases). Looked up from germline, CDR1 is MNHEY and CDR2 is SVGAGI. This CDR3 comprises 14 residues. Trimming cost V 5 bases and J 7 bases, with 15 bases left between them.

J is TRBJ1-5 and V is TRBV18; no reliable D call. CDR1 and CDR2 (germline): KGHSH, LQKENI. The V gene lost 4 bases and the J gene lost 6 bases, with 10 bases spanning the gap. The CDR3 is 13 amino acids. The CDR3 DNA is TGTGCCAGCTCACTTGGAGGGAGTCAGCCCCAGCATTTT. It codes for CASSLGGSQPQHF.

The V and J genes are TRBV11-2 and TRBJ2-3, with 8 bases lining up with TRBD2. From germline, CDR1 is SGHAT and CDR2 FQNNGV. There are 16 residues in the CDR3. The trim removed 7 bases at V and 3 bases at J, leaving 12 bases unmatched. The CDR3: CASKKSGRADTDTQYF. CDR3 coding DNA: TGTGCCAGCAAGAAATCCGGGAGGGCCGATACAGATACGCAGTATTTT.

The V call is TRBV27, the J call TRBJ2-3; D is undetermined. Between the trimmed V and J ends, which lost 5 bases and 0 bases, there was a span of 12 bases. The CDR3 sequence is 15 residues long. Looked up from germline, CDR1 is MNHEY and CDR2 is SMNVEV (reference sequence). The CDR3 loop is CASSQSWRSTDTQYF. The CDR3 DNA follows: TGTGCCAGCAGTCAGTCGTGGAGAAGCACAGATACGCAGTATTTT.

The chain is built from TRBV5-6 and TRBJ1-1, with TRBD1 matching over 8 bases. V lost 6 bases, J lost 1 base, and 11 bases stayed unmatched. Germline V gene lookup returns CDR1 SGHDT and CDR2 YYEEEE. CDR3 length: 16 amino acids. The DNA for the CDR3 is TGTGCCAGCACCCAGGGGGCGGCAGTCACGAACACTGAAGCTTTCTTT. Protein: CASTQGAAVTNTEAFF.

This clone was observed once. J is TRBJ2-5 and V is TRBV2, with 7 positions matching TRBD1. Germline V CDR1 and CDR2: SNHLY, FYNNEI. The CDR3 covers 15 residues. The trim removed 3 bases at V and 1 base at J, leaving 5 bases unmatched. The chain's CDR3 is CASSDRQGIQETQYF. For the CDR3, the DNA is TGTGCCAGCAGTGACCGACAGGGTATCCAAGAGACCCAGTACTTC.

The CDR3: CASSPSPRFYEQYF. As DNA, the CDR3 is TGTGCCAGCAGTCCCTCTCCCAGATTCTACGAGCAGTACTTC. The rearrangement joins TRBV28 to TRBJ2-7, with D unclear. Per germline, CDR1 MDHEN and CDR2 SYDVKM. The CDR3 is 14 residues long. V lost 5 bases and J 3 bases, leaving 14 bases between the germline ends.

The rearrangement links TRBV7-6 to TRBJ2-3, with 11 nucleotides matching TRBD2. The trim removed 1 base at V and 4 bases at J, leaving 4 bases unmatched. Germline V gene sequence: CDR1 SGHVS, CDR2 FNYEAQ. The CDR3 contains 16 residues. The CDR3 sequence: CASSLGLAGRADTQYF. CDR3 sequence (DNA): TGTGCCAGCAGCTTAGGACTAGCGGGAAGGGCAGATACGCAGTATTTT.

The chain couples TRBV19 to TRBJ1-2; perhaps TRBD1 as D (5 bases). This CDR3 spans 16 amino acids. Per the germline V gene, CDR1 is LNHDA and CDR2 is SQIVND (reference sequence). Trimming cost V 7 bases and J 2 bases, with 20 bases left between them. The CDR3 region is CASKSGVAGKNYGYTF. CDR3 bases: TGTGCCAGTAAATCGGGCGTGGCAGGGAAGAACTATGGCTACACCTTC. Filled out from reference TRBV19 and TRBJ1-2, the complete variable domain reads DGGITQSPKYLFRKEGQNVTLSCEQNLNHDAMYWYRQDPGQGLRLIYYSQIVNDFQKGDIAEGYSVSREKKESFPLTVTSAQKNPTAFYLCASKSGVAGKNYGYTFGSGTRLTVV.

This clone has just one count. The chain recombines TRBV6-5 with TRBJ1-1; 7 bases line up with TRBD1. The J segment lost 4 bases and the V segment lost 11 bases, leaving 4 bases of the junction unmatched. Germline V gene data show CDR1 as MNHEY and CDR2 as SVGAGI. The CDR3 runs to 11 residues. The CDR3 region has the DNA TGTGCCGCGAGGGACAGCACTGAAGCTTTCTTT. Its protein is CAARDSTEAFF.

V is TRBV7-2 and J is TRBJ1-2; the D gene is possibly TRBD1 (6 bases). From germline, CDR1 is SGHTA and CDR2 FQGNSA. Trimming stripped 6 bases from V and 6 bases from J, with 17 bases between. The CDR3 is 14 amino acids. The CDR3 reads CASRQGSRIDGYTF. For the CDR3, the DNA is TGTGCCAGCAGACAGGGATCCCGGATAGATGGCTACACCTTC.

The J gene is TRBJ1-6, the V gene TRBV28, with 8 positions matching TRBD1. This CDR3 contains 13 residues. The V segment lost 8 bases and the J segment 8 bases; nucleotides outside the gene matches: 5. Germline loops: CDR1 MDHEN, CDR2 SYDVKM. CDR3 bases: TGTGCCAGCGTGGAACAGGGGGATTCACCCCTCCACTTT. This gives the protein CASVEQGDSPLHF.

J is TRBJ2-7 and V is TRBV24-1, with D possibly being TRBD1 (6 bases). V was cut by 0 bases and J by 5 bases, with 13 bases left in between. The CDR3 extends over 15 amino acids. Germline V CDR1 and CDR2: KGHDR, SFDVKD. CDR3 coding DNA: TGTGCCACCAGTGATTTGAATGGGACACCCCACGAGCAGTACTTC. It is translated as CATSDLNGTPHEQYF.

The chain recombines TRBV6-5 with TRBJ1-1, with 10 bases lining up with TRBD1. Losses at the gene ends were 2 bases for V and 7 bases for J; bases not matched to a gene: 7. The CDR3 is 15 residues long. The V gene's germline CDR1 is MNHEY and CDR2 SVGAGI. The CDR3 here is CASSYPGQGKGEAFF. The CDR3, as DNA: TGTGCCAGCAGTTACCCGGGACAGGGGAAAGGTGAAGCTTTCTTT.

This clone was observed a single time. CDR3 coding DNA: TGTGCCAGCAGTCCCGGGGGTTCCCCTCGCTACGAGCAGTACTTC. It specifies CASSPGGSPRYEQYF. The chain has TRBV28 and TRBJ2-7, with TRBD2 as a possible D gene (6 bases). V was pared by 5 bases and J by 3 bases, with 17 bases between. The CDR3 sequence is 15 residues long. The V gene's germline CDR1 is MDHEN and CDR2 SYDVKM.

The chain combines TRBV3-1 (or the pseudogene TRBV3-2) with TRBJ2-1; TRBD2 matches 11 bases. Germline V gives CDR1 LGHDT, CDR2 YNNKEL (reference sequence). Trimming took 8 bases from V and 4 from J; bases not matched to a gene: 7. The CDR3 spans 15 residues. CDR3 sequence: CASGGLAEMYNEQFF. CDR3 bases: TGTGCCAGCGGGGGACTAGCGGAGATGTACAATGAGCAGTTCTTC.

Worth noting for this clone: Other nucleotide sequences from this sample produce the same CDR3. The CDR3 loop is CASSPSGGNEQFF. The CDR3 DNA sequence: TGTGCCAGCAGCCCCTCGGGGGGCAATGAGCAGTTCTTC. This chain links TRBV12-3 or TRBV12-4 with TRBJ2-1; 7 bases are shared with TRBD2. V lost 6 bases to trimming and J lost 6 bases; unmatched junction nucleotides: 5. This CDR3 is built from 13 residues.